This T cell receptor beta chain was retrieved from a study of T-cell reconstitution after alpha-beta-depleted transplantation in children. This clonotype was detected many times. During its preparation, the TCRbeta library received unique molecular identifiers. In TCRdb, the PCR reads were re-called with MiXCR into one record per CDR3 protein. The table includes roughly 200,000 distinct CDR3 sequences, roughly 6.8% detected once. The CDR3 has 18 residues. The germline V gene has CDR1 LGHNA and CDR2 YSLEER. Trimming cost V 0 bases and J 2 bases; bases outside gene matches: 9. This sample comprised PBMCs from the stem cell graft donor, obtained from the stem cell graft. V is TRBV4-3 and J is TRBJ2-1; 8 bases map to TRBD2. The sequence was collected from a human donor who donated a stem cell graft to a child with Wiskott-Aldrich syndrome. This CDR3 reads CASSQDELLADTYNEQFF. The CDR3 nucleotides are TGCGCCAGCAGCCAAGATGAACTACTAGCGGATACCTACAATGAGCAGTTCTTC.